Shown below are 14 T cell receptor beta chains from a single sample sequenced in a study of breast tumors, draining lymph nodes, adjacent tissues. The lymph nodes were axillary draining lymph nodes from breast cancer patients. Each CDR3 protein gets one entry after TCRdb re-called the multiplex PCR reads with MiXCR. Among about 180,000 distinct CDR3 sequences listed, 30% to 35% were seen once. The specimen was axillary lymph node tissue. All receptors derive from a female donor with breast cancer. Some clones in this sample may be carry-over from other donors' samples.

DNA of the CDR3: TGTGCCAGCAGTCACCTTGGGACTAGCGGCTCCTACGAGCAGTACTTC. The encoded protein is CASSHLGTSGSYEQYF. The chain combines TRBV6-6 with TRBJ2-7; 11 nucleotides agree with TRBD2. Germline V lookup: CDR1 MNHNY, CDR2 SVGAGI (reference sequence). J gave up 0 bases and V 5 bases, and 6 bases lay outside the gene matches. The CDR3 is 16 residues long.

This clonotype was observed a handful of times. The chain combines TRBV6-2 or TRBV6-3 with TRBJ2-5; D not resolved. Trimming took off 0 bases at V and 7 bases at J, with 9 bases between the two ends. The germline V gene encodes CDR1 MNHEY and CDR2 SVGEGT. There are 13 residues in the CDR3. The CDR3 nucleotides are TGTGCCAGCAGTTACTCGACCCTGCGGACCCAGTACTTC. This translates into CASSYSTLRTQYF.

The chain employs TRBV10-1 and TRBJ2-3; D is uncertain. Germline lookup yields CDR1 WNHNN and CDR2 SYGVQD (reference sequence). The CDR3 contains 14 residues. Trimming removed 2 bases at V and 4 bases at J, with 10 bases between. For the CDR3, the DNA is TGCGCCAGCAGTGAGAAGGACCGCCCAGATACGCAGTATTTT. This sequence encodes CASSEKDRPDTQYF.

This clonotype was seen a few times. Being one base from a much bigger clone, this may be a read error. The rearrangement joins TRBV7-3 to TRBJ2-2; TRBD1 or TRBD2 may be the D gene (6 bases each). The V and J ends lost 5 bases and 6 bases respectively, with 22 bases between them. Germline V gives CDR1 SGHTA, CDR2 FQGTGA. The CDR3 runs 17 residues. The CDR3 protein is CASSPQGGQGGAGELFF. The CDR3 DNA sequence: TGTGCCAGCAGCCCCCAAGGGGGGCAGGGTGGCGCCGGGGAGCTGTTTTTT.

This clonotype was counted between two and nine times. A clone one base away is much larger, so this may be a read error. The chain employs TRBV6-5 and TRBJ2-3; 7 nucleotides match TRBD2. Germline V gene data show CDR1 as MNHEY and CDR2 as SVGAGI. V lost 6 bases, J lost 4 bases, and 13 bases stayed unmatched. The CDR3 runs 16 residues. The CDR3 sequence is CASSLGLAASADTQYF. CDR3 DNA: TGTGCCAGCAGCTTAGGGCTAGCGGCTAGCGCAGATACGCAGTATTTT.

As to this clonotype: A read error is possible here, since a much larger clone lies one base away. The chain links TRBV4-1 to TRBJ2-1; no reliable D call. In germline, CDR1 is MGHRA, CDR2 YSYEKL. This CDR3 is 15 amino acids long. CDR3 residues: CASGQSRVIGDEQFF. The CDR3 nucleotides are TGCGCCAGCGGCCAATCCCGGGTTATTGGCGATGAGCAGTTCTTC.

This clonotype was recorded many times. This chain uses TRBV9 with TRBJ2-5; 7 bases map to TRBD2. This CDR3 is 14 amino acids long. V lost 4 bases to trimming and J lost 4 bases; unmatched junction nucleotides: 7. The V gene's germline CDR1 is SGDLS and CDR2 YYNGEE. For the CDR3, the DNA is TGTGCCAGCAGCTCGAGGGACTATAGAGAGACCCAGTACTTC. This sequence encodes CASSSRDYRETQYF.

With regard to this clonotype: Since a much larger clone is just one base distant, this may be a read error. This chain links TRBV27 with TRBJ1-6; TRBD1 is a possible D gene (5 bases). Germline assignment: CDR1 MNHEY and CDR2 SMNVEV (reference sequence). The CDR3 has 12 residues. Here the CDR3 reads CASTGGNSPPHF. CDR3 coding DNA: TGTGCCAGCACCGGGGGAAATTCACCCCCCCACTTT.

This clonotype turned up a few times. This rearrangement joins TRBV20-1 to TRBJ1-1; the D gene is possibly TRBD1 (5 bases). The V end was cut by 4 bases, the J end by 2 bases, with 11 bases between. Germline V gives CDR1 DFQATT, CDR2 SNEGSKA (reference sequence). CDR3 length: 13 amino acids. The CDR3 sequence: CSAMRQPNTEAFF. CDR3 DNA sequence: TGCAGTGCTATGAGACAGCCCAACACTGAAGCTTTCTTT.

This clonotype came up a few times. The rearrangement joins TRBV27 to TRBJ1-2, with D unresolved. V was pared by 6 bases and J by 5 bases, with 19 bases between. The CDR3 sequence is 15 residues long. Germline CDR1 MNHEY, CDR2 SMNVEV (reference sequence). The CDR3 sequence: CASSSLSGVSYGYTF. CDR3 coding DNA: TGTGCCAGCAGCTCCTTGTCAGGTGTATCGTATGGCTACACCTTC.

This clonotype was seen at least ten times. V is TRBV5-6 and J is TRBJ2-1, with D tentatively TRBD1 (7 bases). This CDR3 is 15 amino acids long. Germline V CDR1 and CDR2: SGHDT, YYEEEE. The ends were cut back, 4 bases at V and 6 bases at J, with 17 bases in the middle. Written as DNA, the CDR3 is TGTGCCAGCAGCGCGGGACAGCTGGGGCTCAATGAGCAGTTCTTC. Translation: CASSAGQLGLNEQFF. The variable domain in full, with the rest retrieved from reference TRBV5-6 and TRBJ2-1, is DAGVTQSPTHLIKTRGQQVTLRCSPKSGHDTVSWYQQALGQGPQFIFQYYEEEERQRGNFPDRFSGHQFPNYSSELNVNALLLGDSALYLCASSAGQLGLNEQFFGPGTRLTVL.

This clonotype was detected many times. The chain has TRBV12-3 or TRBV12-4 and TRBJ1-2; 7 bases match TRBD1. V lost 7 bases, J lost 3 bases, and 8 bases stayed unmatched. The CDR3 covers 14 residues. The CDR3 loop reads CASNKGQTYYGYTF. DNA of the CDR3: TGTGCCAGCAATAAGGGACAGACGTACTATGGCTACACCTTC.

Details on this clonotype: A much larger clone is a single base away; this may be a read error. This sequence joins TRBV5-4 and TRBJ2-2, with TRBD2 as a possible D gene (5 bases). The CDR3 is 13 residues long. Germline V lookup: CDR1 SGHNT, CDR2 YYREEE (reference sequence). The CDR3 reads CASSLGLAGEPFF. The CDR3 bases are TGTGCCAGCAGCTTGGGTCTGGCCGGGGAGCCGTTTTTT.

This clonotype was detected many times. The chain is built from TRBV19 and TRBJ2-7; TRBD1 matches 7 bases. CDR1 and CDR2 from the germline V gene are LNHDA and SQIVND (reference sequence). J lost 1 base, V lost 7 bases, and 4 bases had no gene match. The length of the CDR3 is 13 residues. In DNA, the CDR3 is TGTGCCAGTACTAGGACAGGTTCCTACGAGCAGTACTTC. Residues: CASTRTGSYEQYF.